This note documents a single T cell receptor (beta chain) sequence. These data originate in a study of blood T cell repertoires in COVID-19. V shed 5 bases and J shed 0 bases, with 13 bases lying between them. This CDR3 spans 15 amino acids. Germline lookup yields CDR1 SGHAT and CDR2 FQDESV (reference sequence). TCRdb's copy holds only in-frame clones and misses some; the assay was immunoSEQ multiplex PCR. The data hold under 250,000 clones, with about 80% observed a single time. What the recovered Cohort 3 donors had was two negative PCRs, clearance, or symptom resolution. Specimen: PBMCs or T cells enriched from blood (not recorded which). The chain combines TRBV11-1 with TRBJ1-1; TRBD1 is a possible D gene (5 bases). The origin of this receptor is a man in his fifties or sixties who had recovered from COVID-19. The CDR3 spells CASSPLTALNTEAFF. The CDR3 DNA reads TGTGCCAGCAGCCCGCTGACAGCGCTGAACACTGAAGCTTTCTTT.